This TCR beta chain was obtained from a study of response to subunit inactivated influenza vaccine. The CDR3 is 13 amino acids. J was trimmed by 5 bases and V by 1 base; bases with no gene match: 3. Per the germline V gene, CDR1 is SGHRS and CDR2 is YFSETQ. Via MiXCR, TCRdb re-called the RT-PCR reads, giving one row per CDR3 protein. The sample shows 450,000 to 550,000 distinct CDR3 sequences, 25% of them seen only once. The material sequenced was CD4+ T cells sorted from PBMCs, taken about 5 days after vaccination. This chain joins TRBV5-1 and TRBJ2-7; TRBD1 matches at 7 bases. This clonotype was sampled from a man aged 50-59 years who received an inactivated influenza vaccine. In DNA form, the CDR3 reads TGCGCCAGCAGCTTGACGACAGGGAACGAGCAGTACTTC. It yields the protein CASSLTTGNEQYF.